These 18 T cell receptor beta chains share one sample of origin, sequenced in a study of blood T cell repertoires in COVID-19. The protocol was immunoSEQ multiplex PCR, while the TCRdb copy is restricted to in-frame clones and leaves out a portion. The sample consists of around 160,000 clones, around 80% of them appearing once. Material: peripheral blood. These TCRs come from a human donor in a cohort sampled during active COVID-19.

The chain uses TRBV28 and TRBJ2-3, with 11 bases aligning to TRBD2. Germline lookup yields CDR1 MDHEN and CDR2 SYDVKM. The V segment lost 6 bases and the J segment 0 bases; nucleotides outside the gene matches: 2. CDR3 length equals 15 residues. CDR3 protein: CASRLAGASTDTQYF. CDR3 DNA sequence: TGTGCCAGCAGACTAGCGGGGGCCAGCACAGATACGCAGTATTTT. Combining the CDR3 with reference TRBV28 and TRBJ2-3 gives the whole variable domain DVKVTQSSRYLVKRTGEKVFLECVQDMDHENMFWYRQDPGLGLRLIYFSYDVKMKEKGDIPEGYSVSREKKERFSLILESASTNQTSMYLCASRLAGASTDTQYFGPGTRLTVL.

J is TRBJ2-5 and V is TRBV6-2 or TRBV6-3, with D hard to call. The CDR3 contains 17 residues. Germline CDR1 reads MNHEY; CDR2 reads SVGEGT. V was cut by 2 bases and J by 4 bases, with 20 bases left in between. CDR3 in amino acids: CASSYGSSTTAVETQYF. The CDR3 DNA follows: TGTGCCAGCAGTTACGGCTCCTCCACCACCGCCGTAGAGACCCAGTACTTC.

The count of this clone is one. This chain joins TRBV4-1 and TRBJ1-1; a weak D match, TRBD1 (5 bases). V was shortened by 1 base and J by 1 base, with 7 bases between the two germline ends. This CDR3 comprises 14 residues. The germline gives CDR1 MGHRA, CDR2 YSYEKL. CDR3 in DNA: TGCGCCAGCAGCCAAGTAAGGGGGAACACTGAAGCTTTCTTT. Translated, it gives CASSQVRGNTEAFF.

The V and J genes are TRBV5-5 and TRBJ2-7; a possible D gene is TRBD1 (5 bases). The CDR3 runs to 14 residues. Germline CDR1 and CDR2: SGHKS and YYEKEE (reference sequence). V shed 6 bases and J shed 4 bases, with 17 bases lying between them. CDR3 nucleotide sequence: TGTGCCAGCAACTTTGGTACAGGCAGTTACGAGCAGTACTTC. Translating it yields CASNFGTGSYEQYF.

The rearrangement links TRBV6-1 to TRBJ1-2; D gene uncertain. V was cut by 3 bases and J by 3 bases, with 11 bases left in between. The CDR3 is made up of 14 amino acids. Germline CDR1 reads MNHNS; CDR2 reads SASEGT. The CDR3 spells CASSDLSVDYGYTF. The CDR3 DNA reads TGTGCCAGCAGTGACCTAAGCGTCGACTATGGCTACACCTTC.

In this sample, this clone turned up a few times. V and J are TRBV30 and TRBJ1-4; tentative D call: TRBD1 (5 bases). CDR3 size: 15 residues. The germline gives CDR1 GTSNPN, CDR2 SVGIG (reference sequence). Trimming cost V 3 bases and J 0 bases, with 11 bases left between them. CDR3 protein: CAWRQGIATNEKLFF. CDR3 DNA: TGTGCCTGGAGGCAGGGAATTGCAACTAATGAAAAACTGTTTTTT. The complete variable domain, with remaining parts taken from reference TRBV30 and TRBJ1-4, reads SQTIHQWPATLVQPVGSPLSLECTVEGTSNPNLYWYRQAAGRGLQLLFYSVGIGQISSEVPQNLSASRPQDRQFILSSKKLLLSDSGFYLCAWRQGIATNEKLFFGSGTQLSVL.

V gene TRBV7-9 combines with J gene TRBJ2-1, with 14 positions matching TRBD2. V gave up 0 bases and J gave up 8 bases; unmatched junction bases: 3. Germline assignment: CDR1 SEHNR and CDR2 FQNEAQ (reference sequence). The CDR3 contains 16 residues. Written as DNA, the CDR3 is TGTGCCAGCAGCTTAGCGACTAGCGGGGGGGCGGATGAGCAGTTCTTC. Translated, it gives CASSLATSGGADEQFF. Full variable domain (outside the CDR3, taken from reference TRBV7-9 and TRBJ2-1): DTGVSQNPRHKITKRGQNVTFRCDPISEHNRLYWYRQTLGQGPEFLTYFQNEAQLEKSRLLSDRFSAERPKGSFSTLEIQRTEQGDSAMYLCASSLATSGGADEQFFGPGTRLTVL.

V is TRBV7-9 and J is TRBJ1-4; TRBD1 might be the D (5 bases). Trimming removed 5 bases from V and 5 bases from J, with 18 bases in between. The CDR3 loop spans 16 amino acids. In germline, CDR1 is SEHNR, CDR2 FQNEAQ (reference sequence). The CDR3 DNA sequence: TGTGCCAGCAGCCGCGGGACGGATGATTTGAATGAAAAACTGTTTTTT. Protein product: CASSRGTDDLNEKLFF.

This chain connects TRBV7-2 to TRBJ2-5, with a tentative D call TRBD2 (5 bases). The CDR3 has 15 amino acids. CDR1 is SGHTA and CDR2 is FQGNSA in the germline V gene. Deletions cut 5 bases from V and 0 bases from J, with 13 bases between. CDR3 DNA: TGTGCCAGCAGCCAATCCGGAGGATACCAAGAGACCCAGTACTTC. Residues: CASSQSGGYQETQYF. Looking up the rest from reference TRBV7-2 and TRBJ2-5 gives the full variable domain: GAGVSQSPSNKVTEKGKDVELRCDPISGHTALYWYRQSLGQGLEFLIYFQGNSAPDKSGLPSDRFSAERTGGSVSTLTIQRTQQEDSAVYLCASSQSGGYQETQYFGPGTRLLVL.

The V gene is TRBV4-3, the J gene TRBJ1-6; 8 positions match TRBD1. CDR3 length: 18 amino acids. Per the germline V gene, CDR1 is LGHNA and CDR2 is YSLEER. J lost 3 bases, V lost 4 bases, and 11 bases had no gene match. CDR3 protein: CASSPQDRVQSYNSPLHF. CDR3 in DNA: TGCGCCAGCAGCCCCCAGGACAGGGTTCAAAGCTATAATTCACCCCTCCACTTT.

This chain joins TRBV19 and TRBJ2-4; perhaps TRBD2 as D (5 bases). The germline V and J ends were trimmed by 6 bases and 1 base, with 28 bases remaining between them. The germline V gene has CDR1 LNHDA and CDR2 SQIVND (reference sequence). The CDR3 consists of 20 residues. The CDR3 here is CASRLKSGQYPPRAKNIQYF. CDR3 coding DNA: TGTGCCAGTAGGCTAAAAAGCGGCCAATATCCGCCGCGGGCCAAAAACATTCAGTACTTC. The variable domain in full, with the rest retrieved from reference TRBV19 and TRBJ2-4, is DGGITQSPKYLFRKEGQNVTLSCEQNLNHDAMYWYRQDPGQGLRLIYYSQIVNDFQKGDIAEGYSVSREKKESFPLTVTSAQKNPTAFYLCASRLKSGQYPPRAKNIQYFGAGTRLSVL.

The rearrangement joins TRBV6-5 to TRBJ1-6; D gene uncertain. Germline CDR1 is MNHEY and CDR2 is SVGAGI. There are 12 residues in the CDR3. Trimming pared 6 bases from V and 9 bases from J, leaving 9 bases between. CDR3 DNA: TGTGCCAGCAGCGGGAGTGGTTCACCCCTCCACTTT. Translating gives CASSGSGSPLHF.

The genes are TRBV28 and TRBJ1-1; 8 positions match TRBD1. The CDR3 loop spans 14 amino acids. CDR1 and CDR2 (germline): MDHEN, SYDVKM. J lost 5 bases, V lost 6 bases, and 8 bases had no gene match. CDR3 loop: CASSRTGRLTEAFF. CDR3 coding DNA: TGTGCCAGCAGCCGGACAGGGAGGCTTACTGAAGCTTTCTTT.

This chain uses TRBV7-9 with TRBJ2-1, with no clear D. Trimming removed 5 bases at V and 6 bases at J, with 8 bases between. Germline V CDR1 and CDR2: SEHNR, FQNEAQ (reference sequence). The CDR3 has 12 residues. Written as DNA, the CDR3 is TGTGCCAGCAGCGTCTCTAGCAATGAGCAGTTCTTC. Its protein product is CASSVSSNEQFF.

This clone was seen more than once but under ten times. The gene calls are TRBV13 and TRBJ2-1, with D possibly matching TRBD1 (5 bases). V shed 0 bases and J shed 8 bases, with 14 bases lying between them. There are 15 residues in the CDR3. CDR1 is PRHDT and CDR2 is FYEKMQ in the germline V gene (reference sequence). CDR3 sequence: CASSLGAAQGDEQFF. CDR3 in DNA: TGTGCCAGCAGCTTAGGGGCAGCGCAGGGTGATGAGCAGTTCTTC. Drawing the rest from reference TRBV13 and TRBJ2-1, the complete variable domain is AAGVIQSPRHLIKEKRETATLKCYPIPRHDTVYWYQQGPGQDPQFLISFYEKMQSDKGSIPDRFSAQQFSDYHSELNMSSLELGDSALYFCASSLGAAQGDEQFFGPGTRLTVL.

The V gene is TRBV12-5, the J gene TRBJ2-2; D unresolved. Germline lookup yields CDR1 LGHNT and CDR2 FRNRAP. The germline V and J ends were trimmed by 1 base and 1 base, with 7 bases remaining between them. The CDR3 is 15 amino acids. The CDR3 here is CASGLDSRNTGELFF. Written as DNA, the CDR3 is TGTGCTAGTGGTTTGGATTCTAGGAACACCGGGGAGCTGTTTTTT.

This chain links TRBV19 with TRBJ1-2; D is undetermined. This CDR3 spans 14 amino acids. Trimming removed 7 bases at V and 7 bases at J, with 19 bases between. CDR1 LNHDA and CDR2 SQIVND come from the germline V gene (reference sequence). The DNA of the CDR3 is TGTGCCAGTACCCTTACGGGAGGGCCGGCTGGCTACACCTTC. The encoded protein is CASTLTGGPAGYTF.

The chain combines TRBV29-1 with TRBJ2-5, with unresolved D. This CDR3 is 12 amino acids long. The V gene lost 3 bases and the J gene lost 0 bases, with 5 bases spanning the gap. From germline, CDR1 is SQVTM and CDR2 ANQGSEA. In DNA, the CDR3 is TGCAGCGTTGACAGGTACCAAGAGACCCAGTACTTC. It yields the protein CSVDRYQETQYF.